The sample holds a few counts of the clone carrying this TCR beta chain. Its antigen is undetermined. The record originates from a study of post-analysis software for immune sequencing data. Study findings and constraints: Five TRBV segments, including TRBV5-6, TRBV5-1 and TRBV20-1, were more frequent in patients than controls. Clustering by F measure revealed strong co-clustering among samples prepared together in one batch. Diversity measured as normalized Chao1 was significantly lower in multiple sclerosis patients than in controls.

Prepared TCR beta cDNA libraries contained unique molecular identifiers. From the PCR reads, TCRdb called clonotypes with MiXCR, one entry per CDR3 protein. The profile shows 600,000 to 750,000 distinct CDR3 sequences, about 60% of them singletons. V gave up 1 base and J gave up 9 bases, with 7 bases separating them. Germline CDR1 is SNHLY and CDR2 is FYNNEI. This CDR3 has 13 amino acids. The rearrangement links TRBV2 to TRBJ1-6; D not certain. Sample: blood. The sequence derives from a girl aged 2-10 years with multiple sclerosis. This chain's CDR3 is CASSEGSLSPLHF. The CDR3 DNA follows: TGTGCCAGCAGTGAAGGCAGCCTTTCACCCCTCCACTTT.